The entry below describes one T cell receptor (beta chain). Its cognate antigen is unknown. Clones were read by immunoSEQ multiplex PCR, and TCRdb kept only the in-frame ones, dropping some. The table lists approximately 51,000 clones, 73% of them singletons. All the patients suffered relapse after autologous stem cell transplantation, and brentuximab vedotin exposure differed. The CDR3 consists of 14 residues. Trimming pared 5 bases from V and 5 bases from J, leaving 16 bases between. The germline CDR1 and CDR2 sequences are SEHNR and FQNEAQ (reference sequence). The data belong to a study of PD-1 blockade in classical Hodgkin lymphoma. Study-wide points: CD4+ TCR diversity rose significantly by C4D1, and CD8+ TCR diversity did not. Exclusion removed patients who began nivolumab under 1 year after ASCT.

Source: peripheral blood mononuclear cells (PBMCs), taken before the second cycle of nivolumab. The chain carries TRBV7-9 and TRBJ2-7, with D perhaps TRBD1 or TRBD2 (7 bases each). The TCR originated in a human donor with classical Hodgkin lymphoma. This CDR3 is CASSSGTVSDEQYF. The CDR3 DNA reads TGTGCCAGCAGCAGCGGGACAGTTTCGGACGAGCAGTACTTC.